This T cell receptor (beta chain) was recorded in a study of T cell responses to AZD1222 COVID-19 vaccine (dated by TCRdb to about 2021). About the study as a whole: TCR sequencing covered roughly 230 trial participants: roughly 200 given two doses of AZD1222 and about 26 given two doses of MenACWY control vaccine. Trial participants were enrolled into age subgroups of 18-55, 56-69 and 70-plus years, which contained roughly 150, 30 and 60 TCR-sequenced participants, respectively.

The CDR3 spans 15 residues, from the cysteine through the phenylalanine. The retained sequence is limited to the CDR3, 45 bases, with the frame set at the first base. CDR1 and CDR2 are drawn from the germline V gene: MNHEY, SVGAGI. V drops 4 bases and J drops 0 bases, leaving 10 bases in between. What the work shows at the level of the full study, not this receptor alone: The vaccine-associated CD4 TCRs covered the entire spike protein, and the dominant responses fell in regions 160-218 and 743-854. Participants were mostly white British, with more females than males. The authors suggested clonal diversity may have been underestimated. A significant rise in spike-specific TCR breadth and depth was observed after two AZD1222 doses relative to day 0 and relative to MenACWY recipients. Conclusions about previously exposed vaccinees are limited, since just 6 or 7 AZD1222 recipients were seropositive for SARS-CoV-2 at baseline. Because no day 14 peak-response samples were available, repertoires were characterized only after the peak T cell response. The 56-69-year group was small, and its depth increase did not reach significance, likely because of low power. Reportedly, almost half of the unique spike-specific TCRs recognized epitopes lying outside the regions that are mutated in the B.1.351 and B.1.1.7 variants.

In the paper's terms, the time point label means: about 28 days (+/-7) after the second vaccine dose. AZD1222 recipients with second doses at about 4 weeks or about 12 weeks were pooled, because spike-specific TCR depth and breadth did not differ between schedules. Vaccinee samples came from UK trials COV001 and COV002, including a single-blind randomized controlled phase 2/3 trial of AZD1222 (ChAdOx1 nCoV-19) in healthy adults. Trial participant PBMC samples were collected at day 0 and day 28 after the second dose for TCRbeta chain sequencing. As concerns this clone: The antigen it recognizes is unknown. Base quality data are lacking; no much larger clone is found one base away.

The CDR3 regions of human TCRbeta chains were analyzed by immunosequencing. The authors processed their data as follows. TCRs in the repertoires were matched against a reference library of SARS-CoV-2-specific TCRs that had been generated with the MIRA antigen-specificity platform. Breadth was defined as the fraction of unique TCRs that were SARS-CoV-2-associated. Depth was defined as the fraction of total T cells that were SARS-CoV-2-associated. Using the MIRA data, every spike-specific TCR was mapped to the spike region that the TCR reacted to and assigned to either a CD4 or a CD8 class. Log10-transformed breadth and depth values were compared by one-way ANOVA with Sidak's multiple comparisons tests. TCRdb retrieved this table from immuneACCESS and kept in-frame rearrangements only. Not all clones are present; in checked studies, unresolved V genes account for under half, and no reason is known for the remainder. The V and J calls and clone size are taken from that table; D and trimming were inferred from the DNA. The sample yields about 140,000 clones; around nine tenths were counted once. Jointly, the top ten make up approximately 1.8% of the sample.

The origin of this receptor is an adult who received the AZD1222 COVID-19 vaccine. The chain couples TRBV6-5 to TRBJ2-1; the D gene is perhaps TRBD2, from 6 matching bases. The sample was peripheral blood, taken 28 days after the second AZD1222 dose. The CDR3 protein sequence reads: CASSFRAGSYNEQFF. Read as DNA, the sequence is TGTGCCAGCAGTTTCAGAGCGGGCTCCTACAATGAGCAGTTCTTC.